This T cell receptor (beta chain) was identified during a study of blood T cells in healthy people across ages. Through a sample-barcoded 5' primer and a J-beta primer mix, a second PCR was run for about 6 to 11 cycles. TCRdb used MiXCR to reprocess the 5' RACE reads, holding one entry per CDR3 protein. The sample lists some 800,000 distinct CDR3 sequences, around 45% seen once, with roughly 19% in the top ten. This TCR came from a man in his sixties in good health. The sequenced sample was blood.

Here the CDR3 reads CASSDSSGLPSYNEQFF. Written as DNA, the CDR3 is TGTGCCAGCAGTGATTCCTCGGGACTCCCATCCTACAATGAGCAGTTCTTC. The chain has TRBV25-1 and TRBJ2-1; D perhaps matches TRBD2 (6 bases). The CDR3 totals 17 residues. The V gene lost 3 bases and the J gene lost 1 base, with 16 bases spanning the gap. The germline CDR1 and CDR2 sequences are MGHDK and SYGVNS.